The entry below describes one TCR beta chain. Participants were aged about 18 to 100 years from approximately 23 US areas. The sample is drawn from a study of blood T cell repertoires in COVID-19. Study-wide background: Specimens from acute and convalescent COVID-19 originated in the United States, Italy and Spain. Nucleic acid was either cDNA or gDNA, and it came from T cells, B-cell-depleted T cells, or PBMCs.

In the study's own analysis: Amplification of reference gene primers provided the estimated nucleated cell counts. The assay was immunoSEQ multiplex PCR, and TCRdb's table has in-frame clones only and misses some. The DNA was the basis for D and trimming; V, J and clone size are from that table. The sample holds a few hundred thousand clones, 87% seen once. This CDR3 comprises 15 residues. Germline CDR1 is KGHSY and CDR2 is FQNENV. V shed 0 bases and J 2 bases; nucleotides not matched to a gene: 2. Material for sequencing was PBMCs or T cells enriched from blood (not recorded which). The clonotype was recovered from a man aged 25-45 years in a cohort exposed to, infected with or recovered from COVID-19 (not recorded which). The V call is TRBV16, the J call TRBJ2-7; TRBD1 matches 9 bases. This CDR3 reads CASSQSWDRAYEQYF. The CDR3 DNA is TGTGCCAGCAGCCAATCTTGGGACAGGGCCTACGAGCAGTACTTC. Combining the CDR3 with reference TRBV16 and TRBJ2-7 gives the whole variable domain GEEVAQTPKHLVRGEGQKAKLYCAPIKGHSYVFWYQQVLKNEFKFLISFQNENVFDETGMPKERFSAKCLPNSPCSLEIQATKLEDSAVYFCASSQSWDRAYEQYFGPGTRLTVT.